This note documents a single T cell receptor (beta chain) sequence. Its antigen is undetermined. Assay used: immunoSEQ multiplex PCR; TCRdb lists only in-frame clones, some missing. Altogether about 15,000 clones are present, less than 75% being singletons, with the ten largest covering 6% to 8%. These data come from a study of PD-1 blockade in classical Hodgkin lymphoma. Notes on the study in general: There was a significant rise in CD4+ TCR diversity by C4D1, with no such rise for CD8+. Baseline TCR diversity was reportedly lower in newly diagnosed patients than in healthy donors. It was reported as lower still in relapsed/refractory patients.

Noted time point: cycle 4 day 1 (C4D1), after less than 7 weeks of nivolumab. The patients all showed relapse after autologous stem cell transplantation, while their brentuximab vedotin exposure varied. CDR1 SGHVS and CDR2 FQNEAQ come from the germline V gene. The CDR3 loop spans 16 amino acids. V was cut by 3 bases and J by 0 bases, with 15 bases left in between. The sequences come from peripheral blood mononuclear cells (PBMCs), collected before the fourth cycle of nivolumab. The origin of this receptor is a human donor with classical Hodgkin lymphoma. The genes are TRBV7-8 and TRBJ2-7, with D perhaps TRBD1 (6 bases). The CDR3 coding sequence is TGTGCCAGCAGCTTGGAAACAGGGTTAAGCTCCTACGAGCAGTACTTC. It codes for CASSLETGLSSYEQYF.